This TCR beta chain was documented in a study of T cells in tuberculosis. Points from the study as a whole: Active tuberculosis patients had shorter CDR3-alpha; the beta difference was nonsignificant.

The J segment lost 1 base and the V segment lost 3 bases, leaving 6 bases of the junction unmatched. Looked up from germline, CDR1 is MNHEY and CDR2 is SMNVEV (reference sequence). The CDR3 contains 17 residues. The method was immunoSEQ multiplex PCR; TCRdb's version includes in-frame clones alone and lacks a portion of them. The sample includes roughly 45,000 clones, roughly 94% of them seen just once. Remarks on this clone: The antigen is undetermined.

The material sequenced was PBMCs. This TCR was sampled from a donor aged 10 to 29 with latent tuberculosis or without tuberculosis infection. Some clones in this sample may be carry-over from other donors' samples. This chain links TRBV27 with TRBJ2-2, with 9 bases lining up with TRBD1. The CDR3 DNA follows: TGTGCCAGCAGTTTCTCCAGACAGGGGGTGAACACCGGGGAGCTGTTTTTT. It codes for CASSFSRQGVNTGELFF.